This TCR beta chain emerged from a study of shared clonotypes between healthy human individuals. The trim removed 4 bases at V and 2 bases at J, leaving 1 base unmatched. The CDR3 extends over 15 amino acids. CDR1 and CDR2 from the germline V gene are KGHSH and LQKENI. An assay was performed, and its level was deep. Produced via immunoSEQ multiplex PCR; TCRdb's table is partial and in-frame only. The table has approximately 350,000 clones, about 96% seen once; the top ten hold 0.32%. The authors combined CD45RO+ cells with CCR7-negative CD45RA+ TemRA cells as CD8 memory. This clone was recorded only once.

This TCR was recovered from a man aged 25-45 years in good health. Sequencing was performed on memory CD8+ T cells sorted from blood. The subset here: CD45RO+ cells pooled with CCR7-negative TemRA cells. The chain couples TRBV18 to TRBJ2-3; TRBD2 matches 12 bases. CDR3 nucleotides: TGTGCCAGCTCACGACTAGCGGGAGTCACAGATACGCAGTATTTT. Translating it yields CASSRLAGVTDTQYF. The full variable domain, with the rest looked up from reference TRBV18 and TRBJ2-3, is NAGVMQNPRHLVRRRGQEARLRCSPMKGHSHVYWYRQLPEEGLKFMVYLQKENIIDESGMPKERFSAEFPKEGPSILRIQQVVRGDSAAYFCASSRLAGVTDTQYFGPGTRLTVL.